The 16 T cell receptor beta chains in this list originate from one sample, sequenced in a study of T-cell memory formation after mild COVID-19. TCRdb re-called the 5' RACE reads through MiXCR, storing one row per CDR3 protein. This sample has hundreds of thousands of distinct CDR3 sequences, with 20% to 25% found just once. Sequencing input: PBMCs or a T cell subset sorted from them (not recorded which). These receptors came from a man aged 18 to 30 who had mild COVID-19 (a few samples of this study predate the infection). Cell type and time point are not known.

This clonotype showed up just a few times. The CDR3, as DNA: TGTGCCAGCTCGCTAGGGGCGACTCGGCCCTACGAGCAGTACTTC. Residues: CASSLGATRPYEQYF. The chain links TRBV18 to TRBJ2-7, with a weak D call TRBD1 (5 bases). Germline lookup yields CDR1 KGHSH and CDR2 LQKENI. With 6 bases removed from V and 2 bases from J, the gap between germline ends came to 17 bases. The CDR3 spans 15 residues.

This clonotype was seen more than once but under ten times. The gene calls are TRBV2 and TRBJ1-1, with no clear D. CDR1 and CDR2 from the germline V gene are SNHLY and FYNNEI. The CDR3 runs 13 residues. Trimming took 4 bases from V and 8 from J, leaving 14 bases between them. In DNA, the CDR3 is TGTGCCAGCAGTGTAGAGCTACTAACGGAAGCTTTCTTT. Protein product: CASSVELLTEAFF.

This clonotype was picked up a small number of times. J is TRBJ2-5 and V is TRBV18; D tentatively fits TRBD1 or TRBD2 (5 bases each). The CDR3 covers 15 residues. Germline CDR1 KGHSH, CDR2 LQKENI. V was shortened by 3 bases and J by 4 bases, with 15 bases between the two germline ends. This CDR3 is CASSPVEGLGETQYF. The DNA for the CDR3 is TGTGCCAGCTCACCGGTAGAGGGGCTGGGAGAGACCCAGTACTTC.

The V gene is TRBV20-1, the J gene TRBJ1-5; 8 positions agree with TRBD1. The J segment lost 2 bases and the V segment lost 4 bases, leaving 4 bases of the junction unmatched. CDR3 length equals 14 residues. The germline V gene encodes CDR1 DFQATT and CDR2 SNEGSKA (reference sequence). CDR3 in amino acids: CSAILDRGNQPQHF. The CDR3 bases are TGCAGTGCTATTCTGGACAGGGGCAATCAGCCCCAGCATTTT.

This clonotype was seen a few times. The chain combines TRBV18 with TRBJ2-2; 8 bases line up with TRBD1. Germline loops: CDR1 KGHSH, CDR2 LQKENI. The V segment lost 3 bases and the J segment 6 bases; nucleotides outside the gene matches: 6. The CDR3 runs to 15 residues. The CDR3 DNA reads TGTGCCAGCTCACCCGCTCAACAGGGGGCCGGGGAGCTGTTTTTT. This translates into CASSPAQQGAGELFF.

The chain recombines TRBV6-5 with TRBJ1-3; 8 nucleotides line up with TRBD1. Germline V gene sequence: CDR1 MNHEY, CDR2 SVGAGI. The V and J ends lost 8 bases and 0 bases, in that order; junction bases with no gene match: 12. CDR3 size: 17 residues. CDR3 amino acids: CASCISWTGSSGNTIYF. The CDR3, as DNA: TGTGCCAGCTGTATCTCTTGGACAGGGAGCTCTGGAAACACCATATATTTT.

The rearrangement uses TRBV7-9 and TRBJ1-1; D perhaps matches TRBD1 (5 bases). The length of the CDR3 is 14 residues. V lost 5 bases and J 1 base, leaving 11 bases between the germline ends. Germline CDR1 and CDR2: SEHNR and FQNEAQ (reference sequence). CDR3 residues: CASSRGARNTEAFF. The CDR3 DNA reads TGTGCCAGCAGCCGTGGGGCGAGGAACACTGAAGCTTTCTTT.

A few counts support this clonotype. This chain joins TRBV20-1 and TRBJ1-1; no definite D call. CDR3 length: 13 residues. Germline CDR1 DFQATT, CDR2 SNEGSKA (reference sequence). Trimming left V 3 bases short and J 10 bases short, with 18 bases between. The CDR3 nucleotides are TGCAGTGCTAGCTCCAACATCGGTCTTCTAGCTTTCTTT. It codes for CSASSNIGLLAFF.

This clonotype came up many times. The rearrangement uses TRBV20-1 and TRBJ2-3; D call uncertain. CDR3 length: 11 amino acids. Germline CDR1 is DFQATT and CDR2 is SNEGSKA (reference sequence). V lost 4 bases, J lost 9 bases, and 11 bases lay in between. The CDR3 region is CSAKPAGTQYF. In DNA form, the CDR3 reads TGCAGTGCTAAGCCTGCTGGGACGCAGTATTTT.

V gene TRBV20-1 combines with J gene TRBJ2-7, with TRBD1 as a possible D gene (6 bases). V was cut by 6 bases and J by 0 bases, with 24 bases left in between. The CDR3 sequence is 17 residues long. From germline, CDR1 is DFQATT and CDR2 SNEGSKA (reference sequence). The CDR3: CSAKQGPSRWSSYEQYF. The CDR3, as DNA: TGCAGTGCGAAACAGGGACCGTCCCGTTGGAGCTCCTACGAGCAGTACTTC.

There are many counts of this clonotype. The chain employs TRBV7-9 and TRBJ1-6, with a weak D call TRBD1 (6 bases). Germline V gene lookup returns CDR1 SEHNR and CDR2 FQNEAQ (reference sequence). With 5 bases removed from V and 7 bases from J, the gap between germline ends came to 6 bases. This CDR3 has 12 residues. In nucleotides, the CDR3 is TGTGCCAGCAGCGGACAGAATTCACCCCTCCACTTT. Protein product: CASSGQNSPLHF. The variable domain in full, completed from reference TRBV7-9 and TRBJ1-6, reads DTGVSQNPRHKITKRGQNVTFRCDPISEHNRLYWYRQTLGQGPEFLTYFQNEAQLEKSRLLSDRFSAERPKGSFSTLEIQRTEQGDSAMYLCASSGQNSPLHFGNGTRLTVT.

This clonotype was seen a few times. The chain recombines TRBV5-1 with TRBJ2-4, with no clear D. CDR1 and CDR2 (germline): SGHRS, YFSETQ. Trimming removed 0 bases at V and 6 bases at J, with 10 bases between. The CDR3 has 14 amino acids. CDR3 DNA: TGCGCCAGCAGCTTGGGACACGGAGCAAACATTCAGTACTTC. Amino acids: CASSLGHGANIQYF.

The V and J genes are TRBV7-2 and TRBJ2-2; TRBD1 might be the D (5 bases). The ends were cut back, 5 bases at V and 1 base at J, with 8 bases in the middle. This CDR3 is 14 amino acids long. Germline V gives CDR1 SGHTA, CDR2 FQGNSA. CDR3 residues: CASSQTVNTGELFF. The CDR3 DNA sequence: TGTGCCAGCAGCCAGACAGTGAACACCGGGGAGCTGTTTTTT.

In this sample, this clonotype turned up a few times. The V call is TRBV4-3, the J call TRBJ2-5; tentative D call: TRBD1 (5 bases). This CDR3 has 14 residues. In germline, CDR1 is LGHNA, CDR2 YSLEER. Trimming pared 0 bases from V and 4 bases from J, leaving 9 bases between. The CDR3 sequence: CASSQDTRVETQYF. Written as DNA, the CDR3 is TGCGCCAGCAGCCAAGATACCAGGGTAGAGACCCAGTACTTC.

The V call is TRBV4-2, the J call TRBJ1-2; D is uncertain. From germline, CDR1 is LGHNA and CDR2 YNFKEQ. This CDR3 contains 13 residues. The V end was cut by 4 bases, the J end by 3 bases, with 9 bases between. The DNA of the CDR3 is TGTGCCAGCAGCCTTAAGGGAGACTATGGCTACACCTTC. It codes for CASSLKGDYGYTF.

The chain recombines TRBV15 with TRBJ2-5, with D possibly matching TRBD2 (6 bases). This CDR3 region has 16 residues. The germline CDR1 and CDR2 sequences are LNHNV and YYDKDF (reference sequence). Trimming took 1 base from V and 5 from J, leaving 17 bases between them. The CDR3 protein is CATSRALGLMGETQYF. The CDR3 DNA sequence: TGTGCCACCAGCAGAGCATTGGGACTTATGGGGGAGACCCAGTACTTC.